The rows below give T cell receptor beta chains drawn from one sample of a study of cytomegalovirus exposure and HLA in healthy donors. Produced via immunoSEQ multiplex PCR; TCRdb's table is partial and in-frame only. The sample has about 130,000 clones, around 77% seen once. Source material: PBMCs. All receptors come from a woman aged 45-65 years in good health and CMV-seronegative. Each CDR3 is given with its conserved first and last residue. The D gene is left open where the match is weak. The size entry is marked missing in some rows and otherwise reads once, few, many or a size class.

cdr3_nt: TGCAGCGGCCGAGGGGGCCAGGGTCAAAAACTGTTTTTT
cdr3_aa: CSGRGGQGQKLFF
clone_size: .
v_call: TRBV29-1
j_call: TRBJ1-4
d_call: TRBD1

cdr3_nt: TGTGCCAGCGCCGGGCGGAGAGGGACCGGGGAGCTGTTTTTT
cdr3_aa: CASAGRRGTGELFF
clone_size: few
v_call: TRBV6-6
j_call: TRBJ2-2
d_call: .

cdr3_nt: TGTGCCAGCAGTCAATTTCAGGGAGGGACTGAAGCTTTCTTT
cdr3_aa: CASSQFQGGTEAFF
clone_size: .
v_call: TRBV7-2
j_call: TRBJ1-1
d_call: .

cdr3_nt: TGTGCCAGCAGTTCCCCCAGGGGGTCGAACACCGGGGAGCTGTTTTTT
cdr3_aa: CASSSPRGSNTGELFF
clone_size: .
v_call: TRBV27
j_call: TRBJ2-2
d_call: TRBD1

cdr3_nt: TGTGCCAGCAGTTTAGGCGGGGAGGGAGACTACAATGAGCAGTTCTTC
cdr3_aa: CASSLGGEGDYNEQFF
clone_size: .
v_call: TRBV5-4
j_call: TRBJ2-1
d_call: TRBD2

cdr3_nt: TGTGCCAGCATCCGGGACAGGGATGCAGGCTACACCTTC
cdr3_aa: CASIRDRDAGYTF
clone_size: .
v_call: TRBV6-6
j_call: TRBJ1-2
d_call: TRBD1

cdr3_nt: TGCGCCAGCAGGCCCCCCGGCCGGGACAGCTCCTACGAGCAGTACTTC
cdr3_aa: CASRPPGRDSSYEQYF
clone_size: .
v_call: TRBV5-1
j_call: TRBJ2-7
d_call: TRBD1

cdr3_nt: TGCGCCAGCAGCCAAGGAATTACAGGGAGTGAAAAACTGTTTTTT
cdr3_aa: CASSQGITGSEKLFF
clone_size: .
v_call: TRBV4-1
j_call: TRBJ1-4
d_call: .

cdr3_nt: TGTGCCAGCAGCCAAGATCCGGCACAGGATGAAAAACTGTTTTTT
cdr3_aa: CASSQDPAQDEKLFF
clone_size: .
v_call: TRBV4-2
j_call: TRBJ1-4
d_call: .

cdr3_nt: TGTGCCAGCTCCACCTACGCTGAAGCTTTCTTT
cdr3_aa: CASSTYAEAFF
clone_size: .
v_call: TRBV28
j_call: TRBJ1-1
d_call: .

cdr3_nt: TGTGCCAGCAGTCCTGGGACTAGCGGGAGGGCCGGGTTCTACGAGCAGTACTTC
cdr3_aa: CASSPGTSGRAGFYEQYF
clone_size: .
v_call: TRBV27
j_call: TRBJ2-7
d_call: TRBD2

cdr3_nt: TGCGCCAGCAGCCCGGGACTTACCCGGGAGTACGAGCAGTACTTC
cdr3_aa: CASSPGLTREYEQYF
clone_size: .
v_call: TRBV4-3
j_call: TRBJ2-7
d_call: .

cdr3_nt: TGCGCCAGCAGCTTGTCGAGACTAGGGGACTACGAGCAGTACTTC
cdr3_aa: CASSLSRLGDYEQYF
clone_size: .
v_call: TRBV5-1
j_call: TRBJ2-7
d_call: .

cdr3_nt: TGCAGCGTCGCGGGCCCGGGACAGGGCCTAAACTATGGCTACCCCTTC
cdr3_aa: CSVAGPGQGLNYGYPF
clone_size: .
v_call: TRBV29-1
j_call: TRBJ1-2
d_call: TRBD1

cdr3_nt: TGTGCCAGCAGTAGCGGTAGTTACGAGCAGTACTTC
cdr3_aa: CASSSGSYEQYF
clone_size: .
v_call: TRBV28
j_call: TRBJ2-7
d_call: .

cdr3_nt: TGTGCCAGCAGCTTGCAGGAGAACACTGAAGCTTTCTTT
cdr3_aa: CASSLQENTEAFF
clone_size: .
v_call: TRBV7-3
j_call: TRBJ1-1
d_call: .

cdr3_nt: TGCAGCGTTGAAGGAGGAAGCGGAGGGAACGGGATGAACACTGAAGCTTTCTTT
cdr3_aa: CSVEGGSGGNGMNTEAFF
clone_size: .
v_call: TRBV29-1
j_call: TRBJ1-1
d_call: .

cdr3_nt: TGTGCCAGCGCCGTACGGGATGAGCAGTTCTTC
cdr3_aa: CASAVRDEQFF
clone_size: .
v_call: TRBV28
j_call: TRBJ2-1
d_call: .

cdr3_nt: TGTGCCAGCAGGTCGGGACAGCAGAACACTGAAGCTTTCTTT
cdr3_aa: CASRSGQQNTEAFF
clone_size: .
v_call: TRBV2
j_call: TRBJ1-1
d_call: TRBD1

cdr3_nt: TGCAGCGTCTCCAGGGGGCGAGGGGAGCTGTTTTTT
cdr3_aa: CSVSRGRGELFF
clone_size: .
v_call: TRBV29-1
j_call: TRBJ2-2
d_call: TRBD1

cdr3_nt: TGTGCCAGCAGCCAAGGGTGGGACAGGGATTCACCCCTCCACTTT
cdr3_aa: CASSQGWDRDSPLHF
clone_size: .
v_call: TRBV14
j_call: TRBJ1-6
d_call: TRBD1

cdr3_nt: TGCGCCAGCAGCCGGGAGGGAGAGACCCAGTACTTC
cdr3_aa: CASSREGETQYF
clone_size: few
v_call: TRBV5-1
j_call: TRBJ2-5
d_call: TRBD2

cdr3_nt: TGCGCCAGCAGCTTCCCGGTGAGCTCCTACAATGAGCAGTTCTTC
cdr3_aa: CASSFPVSSYNEQFF
clone_size: .
v_call: TRBV5-1
j_call: TRBJ2-1
d_call: .

cdr3_nt: TGTGCCAGTAGTAATGGGGCGATTAACTATGGCTACACCTTC
cdr3_aa: CASSNGAINYGYTF
clone_size: few
v_call: TRBV19
j_call: TRBJ1-2
d_call: .

cdr3_nt: TGTGCCAGCAGCCCCTCCCACACTGAAGCTTTCTTT
cdr3_aa: CASSPSHTEAFF
clone_size: .
v_call: TRBV9
j_call: TRBJ1-1
d_call: .

cdr3_nt: TGTGCCAGCAGTCCCGCGACTAGTTCTAAACAGACCCAGTACTTC
cdr3_aa: CASSPATSSKQTQYF
clone_size: .
v_call: TRBV6-1
j_call: TRBJ2-5
d_call: .

cdr3_nt: TGTGCCAGCATCGGGAGGGGGAGGCCTCAGCCCCAGCATTTT
cdr3_aa: CASIGRGRPQPQHF
clone_size: .
v_call: TRBV28
j_call: TRBJ1-5
d_call: .

cdr3_nt: TGCGCCAGCAGCCAAGACTCCCGGGACTCCTACGAGCAGTACTTC
cdr3_aa: CASSQDSRDSYEQYF
clone_size: once
v_call: TRBV4-1
j_call: TRBJ2-7
d_call: .

cdr3_nt: TGTGCCAGCAGTGTAGGGACTGCACAATACAATGAGCAGTTCTTC
cdr3_aa: CASSVGTAQYNEQFF
clone_size: few
v_call: TRBV6-4
j_call: TRBJ2-1
d_call: .

cdr3_nt: TGTGCCTGGAGGGCACAGGGGAACCAAGAGACCCAGTACTTC
cdr3_aa: CAWRAQGNQETQYF
clone_size: .
v_call: TRBV30
j_call: TRBJ2-5
d_call: TRBD1

cdr3_nt: TGTGCCAGCAGCTTGCGGTGGGAGATAGCAACTAATGAAAAACTGTTTTTT
cdr3_aa: CASSLRWEIATNEKLFF
clone_size: few
v_call: TRBV5-6
j_call: TRBJ1-4
d_call: .

cdr3_nt: TGCGCCAGCAGCGTTGCTAGCGGGAGGGCCGGGGAGCTGTTTTTT
cdr3_aa: CASSVASGRAGELFF
clone_size: .
v_call: TRBV5-1
j_call: TRBJ2-2
d_call: TRBD2

cdr3_nt: TGTGCCAGCAGCTTGGGACAGGGCGGAATTACTAATGAAAAACTGTTTTTT
cdr3_aa: CASSLGQGGITNEKLFF
clone_size: .
v_call: TRBV11-2
j_call: TRBJ1-4
d_call: TRBD1

cdr3_nt: TGTGCCAGCAGTTACTCGACGACAGGGACTGAAAAACTGTTTTTT
cdr3_aa: CASSYSTTGTEKLFF
clone_size: few
v_call: TRBV6-5
j_call: TRBJ1-4
d_call: TRBD1

cdr3_nt: TGTGCCAGCAGTTACCTCTCCGGGACAGGCGGTGAGCAGTACTTC
cdr3_aa: CASSYLSGTGGEQYF
clone_size: .
v_call: TRBV28
j_call: TRBJ2-7
d_call: TRBD1

cdr3_nt: TGTGCCATCAGTGAGCCCCCCCCGCGGGAGGTCAAATTAGCCCACTCTACTAATGAGCAGTTCTTC
cdr3_aa: CAISEPPPREVKLAHSTNEQFF
clone_size: .
v_call: TRBV10-3
j_call: TRBJ2-1
d_call: TRBD2

cdr3_nt: TGTGCCAGCAACAAGCGGGAAGAGGAGACCCAGTACTTC
cdr3_aa: CASNKREEETQYF
clone_size: .
v_call: TRBV6-1
j_call: TRBJ2-5
d_call: TRBD2

cdr3_nt: TGTGCCAGCAGCAATGGACACAGCACAGATACGCAGTATTTT
cdr3_aa: CASSNGHSTDTQYF
clone_size: .
v_call: TRBV7-2
j_call: TRBJ2-3
d_call: .

cdr3_nt: TGTGCCATCAGGGCTGAGGCGGGAGGAGAGGATACGCAGTATTTT
cdr3_aa: CAIRAEAGGEDTQYF
clone_size: .
v_call: TRBV10-3
j_call: TRBJ2-3
d_call: TRBD2

cdr3_nt: TGTGCCAGCACCACGGGGGAGTCCAGCACCTCCCAAGAGACCCAGTACTTC
cdr3_aa: CASTTGESSTSQETQYF
clone_size: .
v_call: TRBV11-2
j_call: TRBJ2-5
d_call: .

cdr3_nt: TGTGCCAGCAGCATACGACAGACTAGCAATCAGCCCCAGCATTTT
cdr3_aa: CASSIRQTSNQPQHF
clone_size: .
v_call: TRBV5-6
j_call: TRBJ1-5
d_call: .

cdr3_nt: TGCGCCAGCGCTATTTGGGGGGGGACTCCCACTGAAGCTTTCTTT
cdr3_aa: CASAIWGGTPTEAFF
clone_size: .
v_call: TRBV5-1
j_call: TRBJ1-1
d_call: .

cdr3_nt: TGCGCCAGCAGCTTGGAGTGGGGTGGGGCTTACGAGCAGTACTTC
cdr3_aa: CASSLEWGGAYEQYF
clone_size: .
v_call: TRBV5-1
j_call: TRBJ2-7
d_call: .

cdr3_nt: TGCAGTGCTAGTTTCATTGAAGCTTTCTTT
cdr3_aa: CSASFIEAFF
clone_size: .
v_call: TRBV20-1
j_call: TRBJ1-1
d_call: .

cdr3_nt: TGCGCCAGCAGCCAAGGACTCAATAGTAATGAAAAACTGTTTTTT
cdr3_aa: CASSQGLNSNEKLFF
clone_size: few
v_call: TRBV4-1
j_call: TRBJ1-4
d_call: .

cdr3_nt: TGTGCCAGCATGAGAGACAGGACTAGCACAGATACGCAGTATTTT
cdr3_aa: CASMRDRTSTDTQYF
clone_size: .
v_call: TRBV6-1
j_call: TRBJ2-3
d_call: .

cdr3_nt: TGCGCCAGCAGCTTAGGACTAGCGGGGATCTACGAGCAGTACTTC
cdr3_aa: CASSLGLAGIYEQYF
clone_size: .
v_call: TRBV4-3
j_call: TRBJ2-7
d_call: TRBD2

cdr3_nt: TGTGCCAGTAGTGACAGGCTGTATAGCAATCAGCCCCAGCATTTT
cdr3_aa: CASSDRLYSNQPQHF
clone_size: .
v_call: TRBV19
j_call: TRBJ1-5
d_call: .

cdr3_nt: TGTGCCAGCAGTTTCCTCCCACTAGCGGGAGCTATTTCTGAGCAGTTCTTC
cdr3_aa: CASSFLPLAGAISEQFF
clone_size: .
v_call: TRBV27
j_call: TRBJ2-1
d_call: TRBD2

cdr3_nt: TGTGCCAGCAGCGCCCGGACTTACGAGCAGTACTTC
cdr3_aa: CASSARTYEQYF
clone_size: once
v_call: TRBV7-9
j_call: TRBJ2-7
d_call: .

cdr3_nt: TGCGCCAGCAGCCAAGAGACCTTAGGGGCGGGCAATCAGCCCCAGCATTTT
cdr3_aa: CASSQETLGAGNQPQHF
clone_size: .
v_call: TRBV4-1
j_call: TRBJ1-5
d_call: .

cdr3_nt: TGTGCCAGCAGCTTGGGTGCGGGGACCTCTGGGGAGCAGTACTTC
cdr3_aa: CASSLGAGTSGEQYF
clone_size: .
v_call: TRBV11-3
j_call: TRBJ2-7
d_call: .

cdr3_nt: TGTGCCAGCAGTAATCTAGCGGGACTATACAATGAGCAGTTCTTC
cdr3_aa: CASSNLAGLYNEQFF
clone_size: .
v_call: TRBV2
j_call: TRBJ2-1
d_call: TRBD2